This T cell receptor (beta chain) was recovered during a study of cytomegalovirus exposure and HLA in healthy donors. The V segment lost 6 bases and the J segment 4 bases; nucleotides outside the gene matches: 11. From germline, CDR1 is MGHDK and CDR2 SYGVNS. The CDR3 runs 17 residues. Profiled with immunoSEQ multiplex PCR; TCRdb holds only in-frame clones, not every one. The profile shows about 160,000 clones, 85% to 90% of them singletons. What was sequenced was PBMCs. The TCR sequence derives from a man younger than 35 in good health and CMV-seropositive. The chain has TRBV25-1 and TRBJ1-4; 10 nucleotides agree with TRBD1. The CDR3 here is CASRGSRDRGDNEKLFF. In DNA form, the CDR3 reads TGTGCCAGCAGAGGGTCCCGGGACAGGGGTGATAATGAAAAACTGTTTTTT.